This passage covers 16 T cell receptor beta chains from one sample sequenced in a study of blood T cell repertoires in COVID-19. Clones were sequenced by immunoSEQ multiplex PCR, and TCRdb holds only the in-frame ones, with some missing. The table records 85,000 to 90,000 clones, around 93% of them present only once. The sequencing sample was made of peripheral blood. These receptors were collected from a human donor with active COVID-19. The donor label of this sample is uncertain.

V gene TRBV11-1 combines with J gene TRBJ1-2; no clear D gene. CDR1 is SGHAT, CDR2 FQDESV, per germline (reference sequence). Trimming took off 5 bases at V and 4 bases at J, with 11 bases between the two ends. This CDR3 has 13 residues. DNA of the CDR3: TGTGCCAGCAGCCCTAGGCGGGGCTATGGCTACACCTTC. Translation gives CASSPRRGYGYTF.

The CDR3 region has the DNA TGTGCCAGCAGCTCGGGACAGGGGGCTACAGATACGCAGTATTTT. Its protein product is CASSSGQGATDTQYF. The genes are TRBV13 and TRBJ2-3; TRBD1 agrees at 12 bases. Germline lookup yields CDR1 PRHDT and CDR2 FYEKMQ (reference sequence). CDR3 length: 15 amino acids. Trimming cost V 4 bases and J 3 bases; bases outside gene matches: 2.

The chain is built from TRBV15 and TRBJ2-5, with D perhaps matching TRBD2 (5 bases). CDR3 size: 13 residues. V lost 6 bases, J lost 5 bases, and 13 bases lay in between. Germline CDR1 LNHNV, CDR2 YYDKDF (reference sequence). CDR3 sequence (DNA): TGTGCCACCAGGCCGTGGGAGAGGGAGACCCAGTACTTC. Translation: CATRPWERETQYF. The full variable domain, completed using reference TRBV15 and TRBJ2-5, is DAMVIQNPRYQVTQFGKPVTLSCSQTLNHNVMYWYQQKSSQAPKLLFHYYDKDFNNEADTPDNFQSRRPNTSFCFLDIRSPGLGDTAMYLCATRPWERETQYFGPGTRLLVL.

The gene calls are TRBV7-3 and TRBJ2-6; 9 bases map to TRBD1. Trimming took 5 bases from V and 2 from J; bases not matched to a gene: 10. The CDR3 contains 18 residues. Germline V gene data show CDR1 as SGHTA and CDR2 as FQGTGA. The CDR3 loop is CASSPPGTGLTGANVLTF. Here the CDR3 DNA reads TGTGCCAGCAGCCCCCCCGGGACAGGGTTAACTGGGGCCAACGTCCTGACTTTC.

This rearrangement joins TRBV28 to TRBJ2-7; D is possibly TRBD1 (5 bases). Trimming took off 6 bases at V and 0 bases at J, with 12 bases between the two ends. The CDR3 is 14 residues long. Germline V gene data show CDR1 as MDHEN and CDR2 as SYDVKM. CDR3 sequence (DNA): TGTGCCAGCAGGAAGGTCAGGGACTCCTACGAGCAGTACTTC. Translation: CASRKVRDSYEQYF.

V gene TRBV2 combines with J gene TRBJ1-5; possible D gene TRBD1, 5 bases. The CDR3 has 16 amino acids. Germline V gene sequence: CDR1 SNHLY, CDR2 FYNNEI. V lost 0 bases and J lost 1, with 10 bases in between. The CDR3 bases are TGTGCCAGCAGTGAAGCCGGGGGTATGAGCAATCAGCCCCAGCATTTT. Protein sequence: CASSEAGGMSNQPQHF.

The chain links TRBV6-1 to TRBJ2-3, with a tentative D call TRBD1 (6 bases). This CDR3 region has 16 residues. The V gene lost 2 bases and the J gene lost 7 bases, with 19 bases spanning the gap. Per germline, CDR1 MNHNS and CDR2 SASEGT. CDR3 coding DNA: TGTGCCAGCAGTGAACCATACAGGGTTAGTTCATATACGCAGTATTTT. Translating gives CASSEPYRVSSYTQYF.

The chain combines TRBV2 with TRBJ1-2; 10 nucleotides line up with TRBD1. In germline, CDR1 is SNHLY, CDR2 FYNNEI. The CDR3 extends over 16 amino acids. V trimming: 6 bases; J trimming: 5 bases; junction bases outside the gene matches: 12. In DNA form, the CDR3 reads TGTGCCAGCAGCTATAGTGACAGGGGGCGGTTGTATGGCTACACCTTC. It specifies CASSYSDRGRLYGYTF.

The chain couples TRBV5-4 to TRBJ1-2; TRBD1 might be the D (5 bases). Germline CDR1 reads SGHNT; CDR2 reads YYREEE (reference sequence). Trimming left V 0 bases short and J 8 bases short, with 11 bases between. This CDR3 has 13 residues. The CDR3 DNA sequence: TGTGCCAGCAGCTTGGGGGGCGCTACGGGCTACACCTTC. Encoded protein: CASSLGGATGYTF.

This chain joins TRBV7-9 and TRBJ1-3; no clear D. The CDR3 length is 14 residues. Germline V gene lookup returns CDR1 SEHNR and CDR2 FQNEAQ (reference sequence). Trimming stripped 2 bases from V and 0 bases from J, with 5 bases between. For the CDR3, the DNA is TGTGCCAGCAGCTTAAGCGACTCTGGAAACACCATATATTTT. Amino acids: CASSLSDSGNTIYF.

The chain recombines TRBV6-6 with TRBJ1-6, with D perhaps TRBD1 (6 bases). The length of the CDR3 is 16 residues. Germline V lookup: CDR1 MNHNY, CDR2 SVGAGI (reference sequence). The V and J ends lost 2 bases and 9 bases respectively, with 17 bases between them. The CDR3 DNA reads TGTGCCAGCAGTTACGGGACCCCCCAGGGGAGTTCACCCCTCCACTTT. It yields the protein CASSYGTPQGSSPLHF.

The chain has TRBV28 and TRBJ2-7, with D possibly matching TRBD2 (6 bases). The length of the CDR3 is 13 residues. Per the germline V gene, CDR1 is MDHEN and CDR2 is SYDVKM. The V and J ends lost 6 bases and 3 bases respectively, with 12 bases between them. The CDR3 loop is CASSRPEGYEQYF. CDR3 nucleotides: TGTGCCAGCAGCCGCCCGGAGGGCTACGAGCAGTACTTC.

This rearrangement joins TRBV9 to TRBJ2-1, with 8 bases aligning to TRBD2. Losses at the gene ends were 0 bases for V and 9 bases for J; bases not matched to a gene: 14. This CDR3 has 17 residues. CDR1 and CDR2 from the germline V gene are SGDLS and YYNGEE. The DNA for the CDR3 is TGTGCCAGCAGCGTAGTAAGCGGGGGTTCGGTTTCAGGTGAGCAGTTCTTC. Translation gives CASSVVSGGSVSGEQFF.

This CDR3 reads CASSETGVQYF. The CDR3 bases are TGTGCCAGCAGTGAGACAGGGGTGCAGTACTTC. The genes are TRBV6-6 and TRBJ2-7; 8 positions agree with TRBD1. CDR3 length: 11 residues. Germline V CDR1 and CDR2: MNHNY, SVGAGI (reference sequence). The J segment lost 9 bases and the V segment lost 5 bases, leaving 3 bases of the junction unmatched.

The chain uses TRBV9 and TRBJ1-4; D call uncertain. V lost 0 bases and J 5 bases, leaving 5 bases between the germline ends. Germline CDR1 reads SGDLS; CDR2 reads YYNGEE. This CDR3 spans 13 amino acids. The CDR3 protein is CASSVDLNEKLFF. For the CDR3, the DNA is TGTGCCAGCAGCGTAGACTTAAATGAAAAACTGTTTTTT. Based on the CDR3 plus reference TRBV9 and TRBJ1-4, the full variable domain is DSGVTQTPKHLITATGQRVTLRCSPRSGDLSVYWYQQSLDQGLQFLIQYYNGEERAKGNILERFSAQQFPDLHSELNLSSLELGDSALYFCASSVDLNEKLFFGSGTQLSVL.

This chain uses TRBV24-1 with TRBJ2-3; D is possibly TRBD1 (6 bases). CDR3 length: 14 amino acids. V was pared by 7 bases and J by 1 base, with 11 bases between. Germline assignment: CDR1 KGHDR and CDR2 SFDVKD. The CDR3, as DNA: TGTGCCACCAGCCCGGGACACGGCACAGATACGCAGTATTTT. Translation: CATSPGHGTDTQYF.